The present T cell receptor beta chain was sequenced within a study of blood T cell repertoires in COVID-19. The wider study: From T cells, B-cell-depleted T cells, or PBMCs came the material, which was cDNA or gDNA.

Authors' methods: Counts of nucleated cells, estimated from reference gene primer amplification, were obtained. Method: immunoSEQ multiplex PCR; TCRdb's copy keeps in-frame clones and lacks some. The DNA was the basis for D and trimming; V, J and clone size are from that table. The profile shows about 120,000 clones, roughly 85% of them singletons. The V end lost 1 base, the J end lost 9 bases, and 12 bases lay between the germline ends. This CDR3 has 13 residues. In germline, CDR1 is SEHNR, CDR2 FQNEAQ (reference sequence). The chain joins TRBV7-9 to TRBJ1-1, with D possibly matching TRBD1 (5 bases). The sequenced sample was peripheral blood. This TCR was sampled from a man aged 25-45 years with acute or convalescent COVID-19. The CDR3 region has the DNA TGTGCCAGCAGCTTAGACCAGGGCTCACAAGCTTTCTTT. This encodes CASSLDQGSQAFF.